The subject of this entry is one TCR beta chain. The target antigen is unknown. The source of the sample is a study of cytomegalovirus exposure and HLA in healthy donors. Study-wide context: The Caucasian-associated ancestry cluster held more than 80% of 398 genotyped donors.

Study results and caveats: Evidence from a later analysis indicated that most CMV-associated TCR beta chains looked HLA-restricted.

Use of 60 Vbeta and 13 Jbeta primers characterized the PCR. Authors' methods: There were around 78 million unique TCR beta chains by a later count, and 10 million to 12 million of them were shared. Using immunoSEQ multiplex PCR, the repertoire was profiled, and TCRdb retains in-frame clones only, with some absent. V and J calls and clone size follow that table, whereas D and trimming were derived from the DNA. The sample consists of about 190,000 clones, around 77% of them appearing once. With V trimmed by 0 bases and J by 6 bases, 8 bases remained unmatched. The CDR3 is 17 amino acids. Germline CDR1 is MGHRA and CDR2 is YSYEKL.

The origin of this receptor is a woman aged 18-30 years in good health and CMV-seronegative. The specimen was PBMCs. The rearrangement joins TRBV4-1 to TRBJ2-3; 11 positions match TRBD2. This CDR3 is CASSQENSGGARDTQYF. The CDR3 nucleotides read TGCGCCAGCAGCCAAGAAAATAGCGGGGGGGCCAGGGATACGCAGTATTTT.